These T cell receptor beta chains were read from a single sample in a study of T cell changes during pregnancy in multiple sclerosis. Sequencing used immunoSEQ multiplex PCR; TCRdb keeps in-frame clones, though not all of them. The repertoire holds around 34,000 clones, with 75% to 95% as singletons. The sample here was CD8+ T cells from peripheral blood mononuclear cells, taken in the first trimester of pregnancy. The receptors were gathered from a female donor with multiple sclerosis, enrolled in a pregnancy study. The CDR3 runs from the conserved cysteine through the conserved F or W. D genes are given only for firm matches. Not all rows give a size; the values are once, few, many and, for expanded clones, a class.

D | J | length | size | V | DNA | CDR3
TRBD1 | TRBJ1-5 | 14 | - | TRBV6-5 | TGTGCCAGCAGTTACATGCAGGGGGATAGACCCCAGCATTTT | CASSYMQGDRPQHF
TRBD1 | TRBJ2-3 | 20 | once | TRBV2 | TGTGCCAGCAGTGGTGGACAGGGAGTTTTTTTGGGAGCTAGCACAGATACGCAGTATTTT | CASSGGQGVFLGASTDTQYF
TRBD2 | TRBJ2-5 | 12 | - | TRBV2 | TGTGCCAGTCTAGCGGTCCAAGAGACCCAGTACTTC | CASLAVQETQYF
TRBD1 | TRBJ2-1 | 12 | - | TRBV7-9 | TGTGCCAGCAGCTTACCCGGACAGGGGCAGTTCTTC | CASSLPGQGQFF
TRBD2 | TRBJ2-7 | 13 | - | TRBV5-4 | TGTGCCAGCAACCTAGCGGGAGCCTACGAGCAGTACTTC | CASNLAGAYEQYF
TRBD1 | TRBJ2-7 | 13 | - | TRBV30 | TGTGCCTGGCGGGACAGCCTCTCCTACGAGCAGTACTTC | CAWRDSLSYEQYF
TRBD2 | TRBJ2-3 | 16 | - | TRBV2 | TGTGCCAGCGTTTCTATAGGGCGGGAGGATTGGGATACGCAGTATTTT | CASVSIGREDWDTQYF
- | TRBJ1-4 | 13 | - | TRBV19 | TGTGCCAGTACCCCCGGGGACTCTGAAAAACTGTTTTTT | CASTPGDSEKLFF
TRBD2 | TRBJ2-3 | 14 | - | TRBV6-4 | TGTGCCAGCAGTACTAGCGGGAGCACAGATACGCAGTATTTT | CASSTSGSTDTQYF
- | TRBJ2-2 | 15 | - | TRBV28 | TGTGCCAGCACCCTGGGGCAGCAAGACACCGGGGAGCTGTTTTTT | CASTLGQQDTGELFF
TRBD2 | TRBJ2-1 | 14 | - | TRBV5-5 | TGTGCCAGCAGCTCGCCGGGACTAGCATATGAGCAGTTCTTC | CASSSPGLAYEQFF
TRBD1 | TRBJ2-2 | 14 | - | TRBV19 | TGTGCCAGTAAGGGACAGGGGCACACCGGGGAGCTGTTTTTT | CASKGQGHTGELFF
- | TRBJ2-7 | 15 | - | TRBV10-3 | TGTGCCATCAGTGGATCCCGGGACGGGAGCTACGAGCAGTACTTC | CAISGSRDGSYEQYF
- | TRBJ1-2 | 14 | - | TRBV6-1 | TGTGCCAGCAGTGACCCTTATGGAGGCTATGGCTACACCTTC | CASSDPYGGYGYTF
- | TRBJ2-1 | 21 | once | TRBV4-2 | TGTGCCAGCAGCCAAGGTTTACCGGGACAGGGGGAGCGGACTAGCGGAGGGGTGCAGTTCTTC | CASSQGLPGQGERTSGGVQFF
TRBD1 | TRBJ1-1 | 12 | - | TRBV7-9 | TGTGCCAGCAGCAAAGGGGGCTTTGAAGCTTTCTTT | CASSKGGFEAFF
- | TRBJ2-3 | 15 | - | TRBV5-1 | TGCGCCAGCAGCTTCCGACAGCGGGCGGCAGATACGCAGTATTTT | CASSFRQRAADTQYF
TRBD1 | TRBJ2-5 | 18 | - | TRBV11-2 | TGTGCCAGCAGCTATCACTTGGGGACAGGGTTTTATGGAGAGACCCAGTACTTC | CASSYHLGTGFYGETQYF
- | TRBJ2-7 | 12 | - | TRBV7-8 | TGTGCCAGCAGCCCTAGGGGTTACGAGCAGTACTTC | CASSPRGYEQYF
TRBD2 | TRBJ2-1 | 15 | - | TRBV2 | TGTGCCAGAGGTAATTTAGCGGGAGTCTCCAATGAGCAGTTCTTC | CARGNLAGVSNEQFF
TRBD2 | TRBJ2-7 | 14 | - | TRBV10-3 | TGTGCCATCAGTGCAGCGGGAGCTGTTTACGAGCAGTACTTC | CAISAAGAVYEQYF
TRBD2 | TRBJ2-7 | 17 | - | TRBV28 | TGTGCCAGCAGTCCTACTATTCTAGCGGGAGAAACCTACGAGCAGTACTTC | CASSPTILAGETYEQYF
TRBD1 | TRBJ1-5 | 15 | - | TRBV19 | TGTGCCAGTAGTATAGGGACAGGGGGTAATCAGCCCCAGCATTTT | CASSIGTGGNQPQHF
- | TRBJ2-3 | 13 | once | TRBV2 | TGTGCCACCATACGGACAGTTGCAGATACGCAGTATTTT | CATIRTVADTQYF
TRBD1 | TRBJ1-4 | 16 | - | TRBV19 | TGTGCCAGTAGTAGTGGACAGGGGGCAACTAATGAAAAACTGTTTTTT | CASSSGQGATNEKLFF
TRBD1 | TRBJ2-1 | 16 | - | TRBV11-3 | TGTGCCAGCAGCTTAGTGGGACAGGGGGGGTGGGATGAGCAGTTCTTC | CASSLVGQGGWDEQFF
TRBD2 | TRBJ2-3 | 16 | - | TRBV7-2 | TGTGCCAGCAGCTTCCCGACTAGCGGGAGGCCAGATACGCAGTATTTT | CASSFPTSGRPDTQYF
TRBD2 | TRBJ2-1 | 15 | many | TRBV7-2 | TGTGCCAGCAGCCCAATAGCGGGAGTCTTCAATGAGCAGTTCTTC | CASSPIAGVFNEQFF